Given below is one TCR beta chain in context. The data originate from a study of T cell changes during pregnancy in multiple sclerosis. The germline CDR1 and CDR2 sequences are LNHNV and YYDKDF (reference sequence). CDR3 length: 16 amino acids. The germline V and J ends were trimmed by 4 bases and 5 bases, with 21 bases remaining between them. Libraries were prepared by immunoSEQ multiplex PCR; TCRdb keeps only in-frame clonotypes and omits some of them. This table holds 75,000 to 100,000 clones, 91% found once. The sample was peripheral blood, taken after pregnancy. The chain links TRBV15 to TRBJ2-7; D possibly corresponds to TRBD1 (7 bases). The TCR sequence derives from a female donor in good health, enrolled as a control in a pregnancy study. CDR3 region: CATSIPLTGRIHEQYF. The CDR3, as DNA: TGTGCCACCAGCATTCCATTGACAGGGAGGATCCACGAGCAGTACTTC.